Listed below are T cell receptor beta chains from one sample, sequenced in a study of OX40 agonist ivuxolimab in advanced cancers. The table came from immunoSEQ multiplex PCR; TCRdb's copy has only in-frame clones and leaves some out. The repertoire consists of about 120,000 clones, with more than 80% occurring once and the leading ten covering 0.55%. The source material was CD4+ or CD8+ T cells sorted from blood, sampled in a trial of the OX40 agonist ivuxolimab. The source of these receptors is an adult with an advanced solid tumor such as melanoma, head and neck, liver or kidney cancer. CDR3s include the opening cysteine and the closing phenylalanine or tryptophan. Rows may omit the clone size; those that give it use once, few, many or a size class.

v_call | cdr3_length | clone_size | cdr3_aa
TRBV6-1 | 15 | NA | CASSEVFQVVYEQYF
TRBV6-5 | 15 | NA | CASKPGQVGSGEQFF
TRBV5-4 | 15 | NA | CASSLETGSYNEQFF
TRBV6-6 | 16 | NA | CASSSSTTALTFGLFF
TRBV10-3 | 13 | NA | CAISSDRGYGYTF
TRBV11-2 | 15 | NA | CASSLEVRGNSPLHF
TRBV7-8 | 16 | NA | CASSLVRGQTGETQYF
TRBV29-1 | 12 | NA | CSVEDEGRKQYF
TRBV7-9 | 15 | once | CASSTRGSSLDTQYF
TRBV5-3 | 11 | NA | CARSYDQPQHF
TRBV30 | 15 | NA | CAWSYGGGGTDTQYF
TRBV4-1 | 16 | NA | CASSQDPFYSGNTIYF
TRBV5-1 | 14 | NA | CASSLGQRTDTQYF
TRBV19 | 15 | NA | CASSLMGTSVVEQFF
TRBV7-2 | 16 | NA | CASSPGGGGRGYEQYF
TRBV6-1 | 13 | NA | CASTGQGTGELFF
TRBV6-6 | 13 | NA | CASRAEGSYEQYF
TRBV9 | 14 | NA | CASTRQSSTDTQYF
TRBV4-1 | 15 | NA | CASSQDRDSFYEQYF
TRBV10-3 | 13 | NA | CAISLNGAYGYTF
TRBV7-9 | 15 | NA | CASSLSPSEGDTQYF
TRBV7-2 | 15 | NA | CASSSNTGRGYGYTF
TRBV7-2 | 12 | few | CASSSPGSPLHF
TRBV27 | 16 | NA | CASRITGGSVSYGYTF
TRBV28 | 16 | NA | CASSEWPGAGNSPLHF
TRBV19 | 13 | NA | CASSIAEGYGYTF
TRBV10-3 | 14 | NA | CAIGKTPSSYEQYF
TRBV6-1 | 12 | NA | CASSEPNYGYTF
TRBV7-2 | 14 | NA | CASSLGTANSPLHF
TRBV10-3 | 14 | NA | CAISESLAVYTQYF
TRBV7-7 | 14 | NA | CASSLERHTGELFF
TRBV19 | 13 | NA | CASSMRVSNGYTF